These 29 T cell receptor beta chains originate from one sample sequenced in a study of shared clonotypes between healthy human individuals. Assay: immunoSEQ multiplex PCR; the TCRdb copy retains only in-frame clones and omits some. Here the sample spans approximately 2.5 million clones, more than 90% being singletons. The sequencing sample was made of naive CD4+ T cells sorted from blood. Subset of the sample: CD45RA+ positively selected. The receptor set was obtained from a man younger than 35 in good health.

CDR3 nucleotides: TGTGCCAGCAGTGTCGACAGGGACCGGGAAAAACTGTTTTTT. It codes for CASSVDRDREKLFF. The V call is TRBV2, the J call TRBJ1-4; 7 bases map to TRBD1. Germline V gene data show CDR1 as SNHLY and CDR2 as FYNNEI. The CDR3 extends over 14 amino acids. Unmatched junction bases numbered 7, after V lost 4 bases and J lost 8 bases.

The chain carries TRBV5-1 and TRBJ2-3; unclear D gene. V dropped 3 bases and J dropped 0 bases, with 11 bases sitting between them. CDR1 and CDR2 (germline): SGHRS, YFSETQ. The CDR3 totals 15 residues. CDR3 in amino acids: CASSSHRDSTDTQYF. The CDR3 DNA sequence: TGCGCCAGCAGCTCCCACCGAGACAGCACAGATACGCAGTATTTT.

In the case of this clone: Other DNA sequences in this specimen translate into the identical CDR3. The chain's CDR3 is CASSLRGRTGELFF. Written as DNA, the CDR3 is TGTGCCAGCAGCTTGAGGGGGCGGACCGGGGAGCTGTTTTTT. The genes are TRBV5-6 and TRBJ2-2, with TRBD1 matching over 7 bases. The CDR3 is made up of 14 amino acids. After removal of 1 base from V and 5 bases from J, the junction contained 2 bases not matched to a gene. Germline V lookup: CDR1 SGHDT, CDR2 YYEEEE.

The CDR3 spells CASSPEILGVTYF. The CDR3 bases are TGTGCCAGCAGCCCGGAAATATTAGGTGTGACGTACTTC. The chain is built from TRBV7-2 and TRBJ2-5; no clear D. Trimming pared 5 bases from V and 13 bases from J, leaving 20 bases between. Germline values: CDR1 SGHTA, CDR2 FQGNSA. The CDR3 has 13 amino acids.

This clone was counted a single time. The same CDR3 can be traced to other DNA sequences in this sample. The CDR3 reads CASSPSGPGTEAFF. DNA of the CDR3: TGTGCCAGCTCACCATCAGGGCCTGGGACTGAAGCTTTCTTT. This sequence joins TRBV18 and TRBJ1-1; perhaps TRBD1 as D (5 bases). Germline assignment: CDR1 KGHSH and CDR2 LQKENI. This CDR3 region has 14 residues. The V end was cut by 2 bases, the J end by 5 bases, with 12 bases between. Supplemented by reference TRBV18 and TRBJ1-1, the full variable domain reads NAGVMQNPRHLVRRRGQEARLRCSPMKGHSHVYWYRQLPEEGLKFMVYLQKENIIDESGMPKERFSAEFPKEGPSILRIQQVVRGDSAAYFCASSPSGPGTEAFFGQGTRLTVV.

The chain couples TRBV6-5 to TRBJ1-2; weak D call: TRBD1 (5 bases). The CDR3 contains 13 residues. Germline CDR1 reads MNHEY; CDR2 reads SVGAGI. Trimming removed 5 bases at V and 4 bases at J, with 11 bases between. CDR3 region: CASSRGHGYGYTF. The DNA for the CDR3 is TGTGCCAGCAGTAGAGGACACGGCTATGGCTACACCTTC.

This chain joins TRBV5-3 and TRBJ2-7; D unclear. TRBV5-3 is assigned to the ORF class and has an uncertain function. CDR3 length: 11 residues. Trimming shortened V by 4 bases and J by 0 bases, and 2 bases separated the two germline ends. CDR3 DNA sequence: TGTGCCAGAAGCCTCTCCTACGAGCAGTACTTC. This gives the protein CARSLSYEQYF.

The rearrangement joins TRBV2 to TRBJ1-5; D is ambiguous. V dropped 1 base and J dropped 0 bases, with 7 bases sitting between them. The germline CDR1 and CDR2 sequences are SNHLY and FYNNEI. The CDR3 totals 15 residues. In DNA, the CDR3 is TGTGCCAGCAGTGAAGAGACGGTTAGCAATCAGCCCCAGCATTTT. Protein product: CASSEETVSNQPQHF.

This chain connects TRBV6-5 to TRBJ2-7; the match to TRBD1 covers 7 bases. The CDR3 consists of 15 residues. The V segment lost 0 bases and the J segment 1 base; nucleotides outside the gene matches: 3. CDR1 is MNHEY, CDR2 SVGAGI, per germline. In nucleotides, the CDR3 is TGTGCCAGCAGTTACTCGGACAGGACGTCCTACGAGCAGTACTTC. Amino acid sequence: CASSYSDRTSYEQYF.

On this clone: This sample includes further DNA sequences coding for the same CDR3. The chain recombines TRBV18 with TRBJ1-1; possible D gene TRBD1, 5 bases. The CDR3 totals 13 residues. V lost 4 bases to trimming and J lost 3 bases, with 9 bases between them. Germline loops: CDR1 KGHSH, CDR2 LQKENI. The CDR3 reads CASSQGLDTEAFF. CDR3 nucleotides: TGTGCCAGCTCACAGGGACTCGACACTGAAGCTTTCTTT.

The chain carries TRBV29-1 and TRBJ2-7; either TRBD1 or TRBD2 may supply D (5 bases each). Per the germline V gene, CDR1 is SQVTM and CDR2 is ANQGSEA. CDR3 length equals 14 residues. Trimming removed 4 bases at V and 1 base at J, with 14 bases between. CDR3 residues: CSVATGTVSYEQYF. The CDR3 DNA is TGCAGCGTTGCAACCGGGACGGTGTCCTACGAGCAGTACTTC.

V and J are TRBV6-5 and TRBJ1-2, with D maybe TRBD1 (5 bases). The CDR3 has 13 residues. The V end lost 8 bases, the J end lost 5 bases, and 15 bases lay between the germline ends. Germline CDR1 reads MNHEY; CDR2 reads SVGAGI. The CDR3 sequence: CASVIRDPYGYTF. As DNA, the CDR3 is TGTGCCAGCGTTATCAGGGATCCATATGGCTACACCTTC.

The rearrangement uses TRBV6-6 and TRBJ1-6; D not resolved. V gave up 2 bases and J gave up 8 bases, with 13 bases separating them. Germline CDR1 is MNHNY and CDR2 is SVGAGI (reference sequence). The CDR3 has 15 amino acids. The CDR3 bases are TGTGCCAGCAGTTACCTGGTATCCAACGATTCACCCCTCCACTTT. Protein sequence: CASSYLVSNDSPLHF.

The chain recombines TRBV5-1 with TRBJ2-7, with D possibly matching TRBD2 (6 bases). Deletions cut 2 bases from V and 5 bases from J, with 14 bases between. The CDR3 runs to 14 residues. Germline-derived CDR1 and CDR2 are SGHRS and YFSETQ. The DNA of the CDR3 is TGCGCCAGCAGCTTTTCGAGCGGGTCGGACGAGCAGTACTTC. Translation gives CASSFSSGSDEQYF.

V is TRBV18 and J is TRBJ1-2, with a possible D match to TRBD1 (5 bases). Germline CDR1 and CDR2: KGHSH and LQKENI. The CDR3 consists of 14 residues. Trimming shortened V by 2 bases and J by 5 bases, and 12 bases separated the two germline ends. The CDR3 coding sequence is TGTGCCAGCTCACCAGGGGCAGGGCCATATGGCTACACCTTC. Translating gives CASSPGAGPYGYTF.

The chain recombines TRBV19 with TRBJ2-5, with TRBD2 identical over 9 bases. Germline V gene lookup returns CDR1 LNHDA and CDR2 SQIVND (reference sequence). The ends lost 3 bases at V and 5 bases at J; junction bases unmatched: 7. The CDR3 covers 15 residues. The DNA of the CDR3 is TGTGCCAGTAGTATTAGCGGACTAGCGTCTGAGACCCAGTACTTC. Encoded protein: CASSISGLASETQYF.

As for this clone: In the same sample, other DNA sequences code for this CDR3. This sequence joins TRBV6-1 and TRBJ1-5; TRBD1 is a possible D gene (6 bases). This CDR3 comprises 14 residues. V dropped 1 base and J dropped 4 bases, with 8 bases sitting between them. CDR1 and CDR2 from the germline V gene are MNHNS and SASEGT. This CDR3 reads CASSEGQGNQPQHF. The DNA for the CDR3 is TGTGCCAGCAGTGAAGGGCAGGGGAATCAGCCCCAGCATTTT.

The CDR3 coding sequence is TGTGCCAGTAAGGGACAGTCAAACACCGGGGAGCTGTTTTTT. This encodes CASKGQSNTGELFF. The rearrangement joins TRBV6-5 to TRBJ2-2, with 7 bases lining up with TRBD1. Germline CDR1 is MNHEY and CDR2 is SVGAGI. The V gene end was trimmed by 9 bases and the J gene end by 2 bases; junction bases not matched to a gene: 6. The CDR3 covers 14 residues.

The V gene is TRBV28, the J gene TRBJ1-6; the match to TRBD1 covers 9 bases. CDR3 length: 14 residues. Trimming cost V 2 bases and J 9 bases; bases outside gene matches: 2. Germline V CDR1 and CDR2: MDHEN, SYDVKM. The CDR3 DNA reads TGTGCCAGCAGTTTAACACAGGGGGCTTCACCCCTCCACTTT. Its protein product is CASSLTQGASPLHF.

The chain uses TRBV6-6 and TRBJ2-3; D could derive from TRBD1 or TRBD2 (5 bases each). Trimming left V 2 bases short and J 11 bases short, with 20 bases between. Germline CDR1 is MNHNY and CDR2 is SVGAGI (reference sequence). CDR3 length equals 15 residues. Here the CDR3 reads CASSYELGASKKQYF. The CDR3 bases are TGTGCCAGCAGTTACGAGCTCGGGGCTAGCAAAAAGCAGTATTTT.

For this clone: The identical CDR3 is also encoded by other nucleotide sequences in the sample. The chain is built from TRBV6-6 and TRBJ2-7; D is perhaps TRBD1 (8 bases). Germline V gene lookup returns CDR1 MNHNY and CDR2 SVGAGI (reference sequence). V was pared by 6 bases and J by 2 bases, with 11 bases between. The CDR3 length is 13 residues. CDR3 loop: CASRTGGAYEQYF. The DNA of the CDR3 is TGTGCCAGCAGAACAGGGGGGGCCTACGAGCAGTACTTC.

This clone has just a few counts. The genes are TRBV4-1 and TRBJ1-5; 8 nucleotides agree with TRBD1. Germline trimming cut 4 bases from V and 4 bases from J; bases unmatched to any gene: 6. Germline-derived CDR1 and CDR2 are MGHRA and YSYEKL. The CDR3 contains 15 residues. Here the CDR3 reads CASSPGQAINQPQHF. The DNA for the CDR3 is TGCGCCAGCAGCCCGGGACAGGCTATTAATCAGCCCCAGCATTTT.

With regard to this clone: The sample holds other DNA sequences that translate to the same CDR3. The chain recombines TRBV7-2 with TRBJ2-7; D remains unclear. Looked up from germline, CDR1 is SGHTA and CDR2 is FQGNSA. This CDR3 has 13 residues. V shed 5 bases and J shed 2 bases, with 10 bases lying between them. CDR3 in DNA: TGTGCCAGCAGCCGCACTGGAACCTACGAGCAGTACTTC. Translating it yields CASSRTGTYEQYF.

The rearrangement links TRBV5-1 to TRBJ1-3, with D possibly being TRBD1 (6 bases). The CDR3 sequence is 16 residues long. The V and J ends lost 4 bases and 0 bases respectively, with 14 bases between them. CDR1 is SGHRS and CDR2 is YFSETQ in the germline V gene. CDR3 nucleotides: TGCGCCAGCAGCCGGACAGCACAAACCTCTGGAAACACCATATATTTT. Protein product: CASSRTAQTSGNTIYF.

The chain has TRBV28 and TRBJ1-4; 7 bases align to TRBD1. V trimming: 6 bases; J trimming: 4 bases; junction bases outside the gene matches: 11. Germline assignment: CDR1 MDHEN and CDR2 SYDVKM. CDR3 length equals 16 residues. CDR3 coding DNA: TGTGCCAGCAGCGAACCGGGACAGTTCGTTAATGAAAAACTGTTTTTT. This translates into CASSEPGQFVNEKLFF.

The CDR3 nucleotides read TGCGCCAGCAGCCGGACCCAAGGTGGCGAAAAACTGTTTTTT. The encoded protein is CASSRTQGGEKLFF. The V gene is TRBV5-1, the J gene TRBJ1-4, with D unclear. V dropped 4 bases and J dropped 8 bases, with 15 bases sitting between them. The CDR3 runs to 14 residues. Germline CDR1 SGHRS, CDR2 YFSETQ.

The rearrangement links TRBV30 to TRBJ1-4, with D unclear. Germline CDR1 is GTSNPN and CDR2 is SVGIG (reference sequence). CDR3 size: 14 residues. Trimming pared 1 base from V and 0 bases from J, leaving 6 bases between. The CDR3 DNA reads TGTGCCTGGAGTGGGCCTGCAACTAATGAAAAACTGTTTTTT. This codes for CAWSGPATNEKLFF.

About this clone: The sample holds other DNA sequences that translate to the same CDR3. The chain combines TRBV6-1 with TRBJ1-1; D not certain. V lost 4 bases to trimming and J lost 1 base, with 7 bases between them. In germline, CDR1 is MNHNS, CDR2 SASEGT. The CDR3 loop spans 13 amino acids. The CDR3 here is CASSATGNTEAFF. CDR3 in DNA: TGTGCCAGCAGTGCGACGGGGAACACTGAAGCTTTCTTT.

V is TRBV5-4 and J is TRBJ2-5; 7 nucleotides line up with TRBD2. Germline lookup yields CDR1 SGHNT and CDR2 YYREEE (reference sequence). J gave up 3 bases and V 8 bases, and 1 base lay outside the gene matches. CDR3 length: 11 amino acids. The CDR3 here is CASREEETQYF. CDR3 DNA sequence: TGTGCCAGTCGGGAGGAAGAGACCCAGTACTTC.